Presented here are 14 T cell receptor beta chains from one specimen sequenced in a study of cytomegalovirus exposure and HLA in healthy donors. The PCR used 60 Vbeta and 13 Jbeta primers. Method: immunoSEQ multiplex PCR; TCRdb's copy keeps in-frame clones and lacks some. This listing includes fewer than 130,000 clones. The specimen was PBMCs. The receptors originated from a man aged 50-59 years in good health and CMV-seronegative.

V is TRBV6-5 and J is TRBJ2-1; TRBD1 matches 7 bases. Germline CDR1 reads MNHEY; CDR2 reads SVGAGI. The CDR3 length is 14 residues. V lost 6 bases to trimming and J lost 4 bases; unmatched junction nucleotides: 6. Here the CDR3 reads CASRRGQAYNEQFF. CDR3 in DNA: TGTGCCAGCAGAAGAGGACAGGCGTACAATGAGCAGTTCTTC.

The chain joins TRBV9 to TRBJ2-1; 13 nucleotides agree with TRBD2. Germline CDR1 and CDR2: SGDLS and YYNGEE. The CDR3 contains 19 residues. Unmatched junction bases numbered 16, after V lost 4 bases and J lost 6 bases. Here the CDR3 reads CASSKRGTSGILPSNEQFF. In DNA, the CDR3 is TGTGCCAGCAGCAAACGCGGGACTAGCGGGATACTCCCCTCCAATGAGCAGTTCTTC.

V gene TRBV5-1 combines with J gene TRBJ2-3; TRBD1 matches 9 bases. Trimming cost V 4 bases and J 8 bases; bases outside gene matches: 17. The CDR3 sequence is 17 residues long. The germline V gene encodes CDR1 SGHRS and CDR2 YFSETQ. CDR3 DNA: TGCGCCAGCAGCCTAACGATGACCACAGGGGGCGGAGGTACGCAGTATTTT. This gives the protein CASSLTMTTGGGGTQYF.

This rearrangement joins TRBV7-9 to TRBJ2-5; TRBD2 matches at 15 bases. CDR1 and CDR2 from the germline V gene are SEHNR and FQNEAQ (reference sequence). V was pared by 6 bases and J by 5 bases, with 10 bases of the junction left unmatched. The CDR3 sequence is 17 residues long. This CDR3 is CASSFGLAGGPRETQYF. The CDR3 nucleotides read TGTGCCAGCAGTTTTGGACTAGCGGGGGGGCCTCGGGAGACCCAGTACTTC.

This chain joins TRBV7-2 and TRBJ1-6; D unresolved. Between the trimmed V and J ends, which lost 6 bases and 9 bases, there was a span of 21 bases. Germline loops: CDR1 SGHTA, CDR2 FQGNSA. This CDR3 has 16 residues. CDR3 bases: TGTGCCAGCAGTTCGGCAGGAACCATGAGTGGTTCACCCCTCCACTTT. Its protein is CASSSAGTMSGSPLHF.

The CDR3 reads CASSLGAGRNQPQHF. The CDR3 DNA reads TGCGCCAGCAGCTTGGGGGCAGGTCGCAATCAGCCCCAGCATTTT. The gene calls are TRBV5-1 and TRBJ1-5; D is undetermined. CDR1 and CDR2 from the germline V gene are SGHRS and YFSETQ. The CDR3 runs 15 residues. The V and J ends lost 0 bases and 2 bases respectively, with 9 bases between them.

J is TRBJ1-2 and V is TRBV5-6; D is uncertain. Trimming removed 1 base from V and 4 bases from J, with 5 bases in between. The length of the CDR3 is 12 residues. The germline gives CDR1 SGHDT, CDR2 YYEEEE. The CDR3 bases are TGTGCCAGCAGCTTGAGTAGCTATGGCTACACCTTC. It specifies CASSLSSYGYTF.

Notes on this clone: One end of the junction fails to match germline, which may point to a read error. The chain recombines TRBV18 with TRBJ1-2; 11 bases are shared with TRBD1. This CDR3 has 14 amino acids. Germline values: CDR1 KGHSH, CDR2 LQKENI. CDR3 sequence: CASSPSGQGELVAF. The DNA for the CDR3 is TGTGCCAGCTCACCGTCGGGACAGGGGGAGTTAGTGGCCTTC.

CDR3 coding DNA: TGTGCCAGTAGTAAGTTGGGGGCGGGCTCCTACGAGCAGTACTTC. This codes for CASSKLGAGSYEQYF. V and J are TRBV19 and TRBJ2-7; possible D gene TRBD1, 6 bases. V gave up 4 bases and J gave up 0 bases, with 13 bases separating them. This CDR3 has 15 amino acids. Germline V lookup: CDR1 LNHDA, CDR2 SQIVND (reference sequence).

This chain uses TRBV6-1 with TRBJ1-5; D call uncertain. CDR3 length: 14 amino acids. V was pared by 3 bases and J by 4 bases, with 10 bases between. Germline V gene lookup returns CDR1 MNHNS and CDR2 SASEGT. The CDR3 region has the DNA TGTGCCAGCAGTGAGATGACTGCTAATCAGCCCCAGCATTTT. Translated: CASSEMTANQPQHF.

CDR3 protein: CASSLLPGETQYF. In DNA, the CDR3 is TGTGCCAGCAGTCTATTGCCCGGAGAGACCCAGTACTTC. The chain couples TRBV25-1 to TRBJ2-5; D is unresolved. With 5 bases removed from V and 4 bases from J, the gap between germline ends came to 11 bases. The CDR3 runs to 13 residues. Germline assignment: CDR1 MGHDK and CDR2 SYGVNS.

V gene TRBV29-1 combines with J gene TRBJ2-1; 11 nucleotides match TRBD2. The length of the CDR3 is 14 residues. CDR1 SQVTM and CDR2 ANQGSEA come from the germline V gene. Losses at the gene ends were 6 bases for V and 9 bases for J; bases not matched to a gene: 10. The CDR3: CSVAVVAGGGEQFF. CDR3 DNA sequence: TGCAGCGTAGCGGTAGTAGCGGGAGGGGGTGAGCAGTTCTTC.

The genes are TRBV6-1 and TRBJ2-7; 10 bases line up with TRBD1. The V and J ends lost 7 bases and 3 bases, in that order; junction bases with no gene match: 6. Per germline, CDR1 MNHNS and CDR2 SASEGT. The CDR3 is 14 residues long. The CDR3: CASTRTGGIYEQYF. The CDR3 DNA is TGTGCCAGCACCAGGACAGGGGGTATCTACGAGCAGTACTTC.

The chain combines TRBV6-5 with TRBJ2-1; 7 bases match TRBD2. The CDR3 extends over 15 amino acids. Germline V CDR1 and CDR2: MNHEY, SVGAGI. V shed 2 bases and J 9 bases; nucleotides not matched to a gene: 10. Here the CDR3 reads CASSYGAGEYSEQFF. CDR3 DNA sequence: TGTGCCAGCAGTTACGGGGCGGGAGAGTATAGTGAGCAGTTCTTC.